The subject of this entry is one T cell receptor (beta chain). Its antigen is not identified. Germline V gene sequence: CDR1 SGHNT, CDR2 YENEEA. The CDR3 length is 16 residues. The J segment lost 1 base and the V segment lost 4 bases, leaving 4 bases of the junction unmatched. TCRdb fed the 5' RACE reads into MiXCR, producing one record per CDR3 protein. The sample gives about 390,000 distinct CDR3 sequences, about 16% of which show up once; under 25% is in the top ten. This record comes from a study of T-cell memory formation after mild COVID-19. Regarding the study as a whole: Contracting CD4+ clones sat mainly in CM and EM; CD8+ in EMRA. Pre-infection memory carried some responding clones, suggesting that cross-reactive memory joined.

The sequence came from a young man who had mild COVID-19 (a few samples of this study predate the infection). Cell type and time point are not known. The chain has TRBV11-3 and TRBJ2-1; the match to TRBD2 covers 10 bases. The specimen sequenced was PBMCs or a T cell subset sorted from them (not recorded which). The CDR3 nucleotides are TGTGCCAGCAGCTCCGGAGCGGGGGGGTCCTACAATGAGCAGTTCTTC. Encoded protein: CASSSGAGGSYNEQFF.